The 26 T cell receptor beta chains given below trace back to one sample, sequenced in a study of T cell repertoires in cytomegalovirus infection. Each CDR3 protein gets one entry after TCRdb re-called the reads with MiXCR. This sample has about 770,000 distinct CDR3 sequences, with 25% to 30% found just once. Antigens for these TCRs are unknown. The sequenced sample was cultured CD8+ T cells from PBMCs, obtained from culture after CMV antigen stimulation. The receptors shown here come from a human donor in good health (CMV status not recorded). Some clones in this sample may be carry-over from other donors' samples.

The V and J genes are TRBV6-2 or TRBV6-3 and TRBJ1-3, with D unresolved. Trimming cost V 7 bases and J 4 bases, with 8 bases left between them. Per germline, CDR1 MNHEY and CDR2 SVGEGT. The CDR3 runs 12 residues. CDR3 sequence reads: CASIGLGNTIYF. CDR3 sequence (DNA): TGTGCCAGCATCGGACTGGGAAACACCATATATTTT.

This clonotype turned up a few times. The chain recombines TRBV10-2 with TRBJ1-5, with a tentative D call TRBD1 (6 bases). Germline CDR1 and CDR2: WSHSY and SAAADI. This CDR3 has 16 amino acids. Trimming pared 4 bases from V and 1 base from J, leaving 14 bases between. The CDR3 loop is CASSGKGDMSNQPQHF. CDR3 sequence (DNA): TGCGCCAGCAGTGGGAAGGGGGACATGAGCAATCAGCCCCAGCATTTT.

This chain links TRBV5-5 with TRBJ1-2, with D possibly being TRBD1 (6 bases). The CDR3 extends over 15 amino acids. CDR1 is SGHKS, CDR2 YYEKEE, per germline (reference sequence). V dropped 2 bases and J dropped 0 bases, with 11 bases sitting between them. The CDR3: CASSLGGPTNYGYTF. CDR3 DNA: TGTGCCAGCAGCTTAGGGGGGCCAACTAACTATGGCTACACCTTC.

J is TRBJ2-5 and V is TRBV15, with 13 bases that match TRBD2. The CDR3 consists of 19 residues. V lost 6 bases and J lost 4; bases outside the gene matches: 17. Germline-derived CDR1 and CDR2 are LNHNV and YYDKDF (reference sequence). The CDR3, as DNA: TGTGCCACCAGGCGAACCTGGACTAGCGGGGGCCTGGGGGGAGAGACCCAGTACTTC. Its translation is CATRRTWTSGGLGGETQYF.

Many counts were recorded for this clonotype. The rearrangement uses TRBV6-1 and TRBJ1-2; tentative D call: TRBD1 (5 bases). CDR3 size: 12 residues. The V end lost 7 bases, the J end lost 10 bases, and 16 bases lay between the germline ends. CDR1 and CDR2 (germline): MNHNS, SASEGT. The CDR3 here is CASTGYYEDYTF. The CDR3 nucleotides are TGTGCCAGCACAGGGTATTATGAGGACTACACCTTC.

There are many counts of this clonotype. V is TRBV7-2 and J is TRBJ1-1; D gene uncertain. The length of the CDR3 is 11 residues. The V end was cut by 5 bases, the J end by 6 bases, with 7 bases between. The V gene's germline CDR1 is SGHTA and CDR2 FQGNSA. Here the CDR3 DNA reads TGTGCCAGCAGCGAGAGCCCTGAAGCTTTCTTT. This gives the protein CASSESPEAFF.

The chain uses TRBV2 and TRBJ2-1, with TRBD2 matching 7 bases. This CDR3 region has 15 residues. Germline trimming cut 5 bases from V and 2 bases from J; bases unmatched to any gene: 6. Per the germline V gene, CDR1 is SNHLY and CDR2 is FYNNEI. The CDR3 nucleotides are TGTGCCAGCAGTCGAAGCGGGGCGGCCTACAATGAGCAGTTCTTC. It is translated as CASSRSGAAYNEQFF.

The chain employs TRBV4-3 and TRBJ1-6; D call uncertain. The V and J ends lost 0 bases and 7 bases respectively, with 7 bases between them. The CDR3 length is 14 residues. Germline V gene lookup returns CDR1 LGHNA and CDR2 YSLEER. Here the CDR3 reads CASSQDPANSPLHF. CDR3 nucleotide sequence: TGCGCCAGCAGCCAAGATCCAGCCAATTCACCCCTCCACTTT.

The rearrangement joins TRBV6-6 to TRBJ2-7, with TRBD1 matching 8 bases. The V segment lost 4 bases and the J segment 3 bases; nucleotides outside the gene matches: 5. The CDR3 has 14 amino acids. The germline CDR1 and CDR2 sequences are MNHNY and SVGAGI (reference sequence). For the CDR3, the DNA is TGTGCCAGCAGTTCCTTCAGGGGGCTCTACGAGCAGTACTTC. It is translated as CASSSFRGLYEQYF.

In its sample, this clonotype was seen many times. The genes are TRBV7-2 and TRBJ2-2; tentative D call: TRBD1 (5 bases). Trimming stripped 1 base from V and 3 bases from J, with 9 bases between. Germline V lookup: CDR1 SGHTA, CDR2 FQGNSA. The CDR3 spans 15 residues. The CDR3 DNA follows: TGTGCCAGCAGCTTAGTTCACAGGCACACCGGGGAGCTGTTTTTT. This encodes CASSLVHRHTGELFF.

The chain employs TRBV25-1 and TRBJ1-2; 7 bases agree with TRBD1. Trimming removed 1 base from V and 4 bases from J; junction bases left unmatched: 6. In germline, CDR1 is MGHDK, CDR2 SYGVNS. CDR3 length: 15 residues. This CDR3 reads CASSEFQGGLYGYTF. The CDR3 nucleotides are TGTGCCAGCAGTGAATTCCAGGGGGGACTCTATGGCTACACCTTC.

CDR3 sequence reads: CASITGPGGPDTQYF. The CDR3 DNA reads TGTGCCAGCATCACCGGTCCGGGGGGGCCAGATACGCAGTATTTT. The rearrangement links TRBV12-3 or TRBV12-4 to TRBJ2-3; 8 nucleotides align to TRBD2. Losses at the gene ends were 7 bases for V and 4 bases for J; bases not matched to a gene: 10. The CDR3 extends over 15 amino acids.

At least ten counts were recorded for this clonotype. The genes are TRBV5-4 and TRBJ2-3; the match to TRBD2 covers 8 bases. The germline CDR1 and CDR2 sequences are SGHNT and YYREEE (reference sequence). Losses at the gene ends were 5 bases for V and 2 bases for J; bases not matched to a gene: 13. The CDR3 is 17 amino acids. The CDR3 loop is CASSSSGGAYSTDTQYF. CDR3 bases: TGTGCCAGCAGTTCCTCCGGGGGGGCCTATTCCACAGATACGCAGTATTTT.

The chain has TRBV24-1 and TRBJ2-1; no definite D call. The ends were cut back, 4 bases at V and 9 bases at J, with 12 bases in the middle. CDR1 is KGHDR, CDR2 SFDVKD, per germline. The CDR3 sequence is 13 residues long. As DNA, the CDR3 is TGTGCCACCAGTGAAGGGCCTCCCGGTGAGCAGTTCTTC. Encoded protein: CATSEGPPGEQFF.

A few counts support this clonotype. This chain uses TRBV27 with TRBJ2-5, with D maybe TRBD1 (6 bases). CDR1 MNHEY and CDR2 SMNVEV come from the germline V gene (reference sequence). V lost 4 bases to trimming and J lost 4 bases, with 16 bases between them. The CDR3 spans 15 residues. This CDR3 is CASSSLPPTGETQYF. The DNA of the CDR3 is TGTGCCAGCAGTTCCCTTCCCCCGACAGGAGAGACCCAGTACTTC.

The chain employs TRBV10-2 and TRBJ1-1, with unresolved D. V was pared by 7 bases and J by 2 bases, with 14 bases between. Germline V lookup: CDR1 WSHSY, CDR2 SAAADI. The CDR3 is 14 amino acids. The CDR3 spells CASTRYATNTEAFF. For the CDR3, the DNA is TGCGCCAGCACGAGGTACGCTACAAACACTGAAGCTTTCTTT.

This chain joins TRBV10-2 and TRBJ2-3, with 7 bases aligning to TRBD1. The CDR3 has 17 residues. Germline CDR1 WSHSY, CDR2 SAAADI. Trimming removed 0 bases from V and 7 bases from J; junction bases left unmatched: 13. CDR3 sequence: CASSESGTDPLSNTQYF. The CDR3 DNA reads TGCGCCAGCAGTGAGTCCGGGACAGACCCTCTTTCAAATACGCAGTATTTT.

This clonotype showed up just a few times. The CDR3 DNA reads as TGTGCCAGCAGTAGAGGGGGGACTGCTCAAGAGACCCAGTACTTC. Protein: CASSRGGTAQETQYF. The V and J genes are TRBV7-9 and TRBJ2-5, with D tentatively TRBD1 or TRBD2 (6 bases each). The V end lost 6 bases, the J end lost 2 bases, and 16 bases lay between the germline ends. Germline V gene data show CDR1 as SEHNR and CDR2 as FQNEAQ (reference sequence). The CDR3 sequence is 15 residues long.

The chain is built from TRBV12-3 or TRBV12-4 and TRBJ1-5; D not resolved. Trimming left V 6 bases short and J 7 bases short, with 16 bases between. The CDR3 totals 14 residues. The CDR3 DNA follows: TGTGCCAGCAGCCTCAAGTGGGGTGGGCAGCCCCAGCATTTT. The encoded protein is CASSLKWGGQPQHF.

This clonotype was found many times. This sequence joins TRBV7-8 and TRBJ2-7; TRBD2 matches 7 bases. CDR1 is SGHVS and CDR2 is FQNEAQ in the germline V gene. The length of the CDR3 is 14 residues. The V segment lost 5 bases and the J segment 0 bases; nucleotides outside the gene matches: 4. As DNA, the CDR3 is TGTGCCAGCAGCCTGACTAGCAGCTCCTACGAGCAGTACTTC. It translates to CASSLTSSSYEQYF.

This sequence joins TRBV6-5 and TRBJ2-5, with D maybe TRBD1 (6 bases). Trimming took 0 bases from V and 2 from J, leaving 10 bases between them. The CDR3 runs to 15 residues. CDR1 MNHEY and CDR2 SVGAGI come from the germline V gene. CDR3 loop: CASSYSMGAQETQYF. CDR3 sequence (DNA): TGTGCCAGCAGTTACTCGATGGGGGCGCAAGAGACCCAGTACTTC.

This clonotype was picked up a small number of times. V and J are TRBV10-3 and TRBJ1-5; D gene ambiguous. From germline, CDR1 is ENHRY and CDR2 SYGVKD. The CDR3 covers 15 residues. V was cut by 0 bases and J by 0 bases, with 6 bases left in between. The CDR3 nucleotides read TGTGCCATCAGTGAGTCGAGCTATAGCAATCAGCCCCAGCATTTT. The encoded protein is CAISESSYSNQPQHF.

CDR3 protein: CASSSGTEGYEQYV. Here the CDR3 DNA reads TGTGCCAGCAGCTCAGGGACGGAGGGCTACGAGCAGTACGTC. The chain couples TRBV11-2 to TRBJ2-7, with D possibly TRBD2 on 6 matching bases. The germline CDR1 and CDR2 sequences are SGHAT and FQNNGV. V gave up 4 bases and J gave up 3 bases, with 13 bases separating them. The CDR3 is 14 residues long.

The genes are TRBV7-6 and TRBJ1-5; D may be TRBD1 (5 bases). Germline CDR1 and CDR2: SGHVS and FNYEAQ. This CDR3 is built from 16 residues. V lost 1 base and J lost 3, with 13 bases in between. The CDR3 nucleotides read TGTGCCAGCAGCTTAGAAGTGGCGGGGGACAATCAGCCCCAGCATTTT. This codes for CASSLEVAGDNQPQHF.

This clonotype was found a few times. The CDR3 DNA follows: TGTGCCAGCAGCCCGAACGGAGTATTTGAAGCTTTCTTT. Encoded protein: CASSPNGVFEAFF. The chain is built from TRBV5-4 and TRBJ1-1; D not resolved. The CDR3 is 13 residues long. V was clipped by 4 bases and J by 7 bases, with 14 bases between them. CDR1 is SGHNT and CDR2 is YYREEE in the germline V gene (reference sequence).

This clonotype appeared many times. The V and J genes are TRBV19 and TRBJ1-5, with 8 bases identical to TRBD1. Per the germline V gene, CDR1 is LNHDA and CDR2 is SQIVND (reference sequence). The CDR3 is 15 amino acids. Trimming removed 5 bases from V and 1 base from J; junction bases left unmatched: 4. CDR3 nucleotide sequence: TGTGCCAGTAGTCCGAGACAGGGGAGCAATCAGCCCCAGCATTTT. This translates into CASSPRQGSNQPQHF.